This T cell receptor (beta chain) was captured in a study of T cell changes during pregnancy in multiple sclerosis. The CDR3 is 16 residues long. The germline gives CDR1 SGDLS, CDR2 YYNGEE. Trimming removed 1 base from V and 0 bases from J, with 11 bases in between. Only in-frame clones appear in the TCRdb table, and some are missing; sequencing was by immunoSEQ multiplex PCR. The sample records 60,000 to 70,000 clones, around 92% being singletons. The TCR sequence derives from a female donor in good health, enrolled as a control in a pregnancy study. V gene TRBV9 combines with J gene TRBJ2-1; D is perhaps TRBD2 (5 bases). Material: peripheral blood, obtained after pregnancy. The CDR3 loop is CASSVLEGNSYNEQFF. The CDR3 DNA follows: TGTGCCAGCAGCGTACTTGAGGGAAACTCCTACAATGAGCAGTTCTTC.